A single sample gave rise to the 28 T cell receptor beta chains below, sequenced in a study of T cells in Graves' hyperthyroidism and ophthalmopathy. Amplification yielded TCR beta CDR3 regions, with RNA transcripts as the source. The HTBI primer set drove a first-round RT-PCR of the TCR CDR3. TCRdb independently ran MiXCR on the multiplex PCR reads; one entry per CDR3 protein. This sample has a few hundred thousand distinct CDR3 sequences; less than 20% occur once, and the top ten carry 15%. The source material was blood. These TCRs come from a woman aged 40 to 50 with Graves' ophthalmopathy.

This clonotype came up many times. This chain connects TRBV6-1 to TRBJ1-5; TRBD1 is a possible D gene (6 bases). The V gene's germline CDR1 is MNHNS and CDR2 SASEGT. This CDR3 region has 17 residues. The V end was cut by 5 bases, the J end by 4 bases, with 21 bases between. CDR3 in DNA: TGTGCCAGCAGTCCTGTCCTTTCGGGACAAGCAAATCAGCCCCAGCATTTT. Its protein is CASSPVLSGQANQPQHF.

This clonotype was recorded many times. V and J are TRBV6-1 and TRBJ2-7; 7 bases align to TRBD1. The V and J ends lost 4 bases and 5 bases, in that order; junction bases with no gene match: 8. CDR3 length: 14 amino acids. Germline values: CDR1 MNHNS, CDR2 SASEGT. CDR3 DNA sequence: TGTGCCAGCAGTGTCCCAGGGGGTACCCACGAGCAGTACTTC. It codes for CASSVPGGTHEQYF.

This clonotype was seen repeatedly, ten times or more. The chain combines TRBV6-5 with TRBJ1-1; possibly TRBD1 for D (6 bases). In germline, CDR1 is MNHEY, CDR2 SVGAGI. Trimming removed 0 bases at V and 6 bases at J, with 14 bases between. This CDR3 spans 15 amino acids. The CDR3 region has the DNA TGTGCCAGCAGTTACTCGAGGAGGGGGACACCTGAAGCTTTCTTT. Residues: CASSYSRRGTPEAFF.

This clonotype was found many times. The chain is built from TRBV7-8 and TRBJ2-7; TRBD1 matches 9 bases. This CDR3 has 15 residues. V was pared by 7 bases and J by 4 bases, with 11 bases of the junction left unmatched. Germline V gene lookup returns CDR1 SGHVS and CDR2 FQNEAQ. The CDR3 nucleotides read TGTGCCAGCACCCAAACCGGGACAGGGACGTACGAGCAGTACTTC. It encodes CASTQTGTGTYEQYF.

The chain links TRBV12-3 or TRBV12-4 to TRBJ2-2, with TRBD1 as a possible D gene (6 bases). The CDR3 is made up of 16 amino acids. Trimming shortened V by 6 bases and J by 0 bases, and 14 bases separated the two germline ends. The CDR3 DNA follows: TGTGCCAGCAGAAGTGACAGGAACGCGAACACCGGGGAGCTGTTTTTT. Its protein is CASRSDRNANTGELFF.

Worth noting for this clonotype: One junction end disagrees with the germline gene, perhaps due to a read error. The chain uses TRBV12-3 or TRBV12-4 and TRBJ2-4; 8 nucleotides align to TRBD2. This CDR3 region has 14 residues. The CDR3 region has the DNA TGTGCCAGCAGTTGGCGGGAGGCCAGAAACATTCAGTACTTC. Protein: CASSWREARNIQYF.

The V and J genes are TRBV30 and TRBJ1-1; 7 bases match TRBD1. Germline trimming cut 5 bases from V and 5 bases from J; bases unmatched to any gene: 5. This CDR3 is 12 amino acids long. CDR1 and CDR2 (germline): GTSNPN, SVGIG (reference sequence). As DNA, the CDR3 is TGTGCCTGGGGGGACAGAGGAACTGAAGCTTTCTTT. Protein product: CAWGDRGTEAFF.

This chain links TRBV28 with TRBJ2-5, with TRBD2 identical over 13 bases. Germline CDR1 MDHEN, CDR2 SYDVKM. The CDR3 has 15 amino acids. V shed 2 bases and J 4 bases; nucleotides not matched to a gene: 1. The CDR3 DNA reads as TGTGCCAGCAGTTTAACTAGCGGGAGGGGAGAGACCCAGTACTTC. Its translation: CASSLTSGRGETQYF. The full variable domain, its missing parts supplied by reference TRBV28 and TRBJ2-5, is DVKVTQSSRYLVKRTGEKVFLECVQDMDHENMFWYRQDPGLGLRLIYFSYDVKMKEKGDIPEGYSVSREKKERFSLILESASTNQTSMYLCASSLTSGRGETQYFGPGTRLLVL.

The chain carries TRBV20-1 and TRBJ2-7; 9 nucleotides match TRBD2. After removal of 1 base from V and 7 bases from J, the junction contained 5 bases not matched to a gene. From germline, CDR1 is DFQATT and CDR2 SNEGSKA (reference sequence). The CDR3 spans 13 residues. The CDR3 nucleotides read TGCAGTGCTAGAGCTGGACTAGCGAGTGAGCAGTACTTC. This sequence encodes CSARAGLASEQYF.

This clonotype occurred many times. This chain joins TRBV28 and TRBJ1-5, with D uncertain. CDR3 length: 14 residues. The V gene lost 5 bases and the J gene lost 3 bases, with 11 bases spanning the gap. Per germline, CDR1 MDHEN and CDR2 SYDVKM. As DNA, the CDR3 is TGTGCCAGCAGTCCGGGAGGCGACAATCAGCCCCAGCATTTT. Its translation: CASSPGGDNQPQHF.

This clonotype is labeled medium-sized. The chain uses TRBV6-1 and TRBJ1-5; D not resolved. V shed 1 base and J shed 7 bases, with 11 bases lying between them. The V gene's germline CDR1 is MNHNS and CDR2 SASEGT. This CDR3 contains 14 residues. In nucleotides, the CDR3 is TGTGCCAGCAGTGAAGAGTTAGGGCCCCAGCCCCAGCATTTT. Protein product: CASSEELGPQPQHF.

This clonotype was observed at least ten times. The junction departs from germline at one end; a sequencing error may be responsible. The chain recombines TRBV6-2 or TRBV6-3 with TRBJ2-7, with D perhaps matching TRBD1 (5 bases). The germline V gene encodes CDR1 MNHEY and CDR2 SVGEGT. The CDR3 length is 14 residues. DNA for the CDR3: TGTGCCAGCAGTCTCCAGGGTGCCTCCAACGAGCAGTACTTC. Its translation is CASSLQGASNEQYF.

V and J are TRBV6-1 and TRBJ1-2; TRBD1 might be the D (6 bases). Germline CDR1 and CDR2: MNHNS and SASEGT. V was shortened by 6 bases and J by 8 bases, with 25 bases between the two germline ends. The CDR3 runs 16 residues. CDR3 in amino acids: CASSLDVGRRGRGYTF. CDR3 nucleotide sequence: TGTGCCAGCAGCCTAGACGTCGGGCGTAGGGGGAGAGGCTACACCTTC.

This clonotype was counted ten times or more. The rearrangement links TRBV6-2 or TRBV6-3 to TRBJ2-7; no clear D. V dropped 2 bases and J dropped 2 bases, with 10 bases sitting between them. The CDR3 consists of 14 residues. CDR1 and CDR2 (germline): MNHEY, SVGEGT. CDR3 in DNA: TGTGCCAGCAGTTACCAACACGGAGCCTACGAGCAGTACTTC. The encoded protein is CASSYQHGAYEQYF.

This clonotype was detected many times. J is TRBJ1-1 and V is TRBV12-3 or TRBV12-4; D call uncertain. The CDR3 is 13 residues long. V lost 5 bases, J lost 1 base, and 8 bases lay in between. The CDR3, as DNA: TGTGCCAGCAGTCCCTTGGGGAACACTGAAGCTTTCTTT. Protein sequence: CASSPLGNTEAFF.

This clonotype was seen many times. The chain employs TRBV20-1 and TRBJ2-7, with 11 bases matching TRBD2. This CDR3 is 14 amino acids long. Germline loops: CDR1 DFQATT, CDR2 SNEGSKA (reference sequence). Trimming removed 5 bases from V and 0 bases from J; junction bases left unmatched: 3. Written as DNA, the CDR3 is TGCAGTGCTGCCGGGACTAGCGGCTCCTACGAGCAGTACTTC. Its protein is CSAAGTSGSYEQYF.

This clonotype was seen at least ten times. This rearrangement joins TRBV12-3 or TRBV12-4 to TRBJ1-1; D is ambiguous. With 8 bases removed from V and 0 bases from J, the gap between germline ends came to 13 bases. This CDR3 is built from 14 residues. CDR3 in amino acids: CASGQRRVNTEAFF. CDR3 nucleotides: TGTGCCAGCGGCCAGAGACGGGTGAACACTGAAGCTTTCTTT.

This clonotype was detected many times. V and J are TRBV6-5 and TRBJ2-2; D gene ambiguous. V lost 5 bases to trimming and J lost 4 bases, with 5 bases between them. The CDR3 sequence is 12 residues long. The germline CDR1 and CDR2 sequences are MNHEY and SVGAGI. This chain's CDR3 is CASSTATGELFF. CDR3 bases: TGTGCCAGCAGTACAGCCACCGGGGAGCTGTTTTTT.

This clonotype was seen many times. DNA of the CDR3: TGTGCCAGCAGTTTGGGAGGACAGCTTCAGTACTTC. Translation gives CASSLGGQLQYF. The chain employs TRBV28 and TRBJ2-7, with D perhaps assigned TRBD1 or TRBD2 (6 bases each). CDR3 size: 12 residues. Trimming took off 3 bases at V and 10 bases at J, with 13 bases between the two ends. Looked up from germline, CDR1 is MDHEN and CDR2 is SYDVKM.

This clonotype was seen ten or more times. The chain employs TRBV28 and TRBJ2-6, with a possible D match to TRBD2 (6 bases). CDR3 length: 15 amino acids. Per germline, CDR1 MDHEN and CDR2 SYDVKM. Trimming pared 5 bases from V and 1 base from J, leaving 9 bases between. CDR3 sequence: CASSTGLSGANVLTF. CDR3 sequence (DNA): TGTGCCAGCAGTACGGGACTTTCTGGGGCCAACGTCCTGACTTTC.

This clonotype appeared many times. The V gene is TRBV6-2 or TRBV6-3, the J gene TRBJ2-7; D gene uncertain. V lost 9 bases and J lost 1, with 16 bases in between. The CDR3 runs to 14 residues. In germline, CDR1 is MNHEY, CDR2 SVGEGT. The CDR3 DNA reads as TGTGCCAGTACTTATTCCGGGCCTTCCTACGAGCAGTACTTC. It encodes CASTYSGPSYEQYF.

This clonotype was counted ten times or more. The V gene is TRBV11-2, the J gene TRBJ2-5; D is possibly TRBD2 (5 bases). CDR1 SGHAT and CDR2 FQNNGV come from the germline V gene. Trimming took 5 bases from V and 5 from J, leaving 9 bases between them. This CDR3 contains 12 residues. The CDR3 is CASSTQRETQYF. CDR3 DNA sequence: TGTGCCAGCAGCACCCAGCGGGAGACCCAGTACTTC. The entire variable domain, with the rest obtained from reference TRBV11-2 and TRBJ2-5, is as follows: EAGVAQSPRYKIIEKRQSVAFWCNPISGHATLYWYQQILGQGPKLLIQFQNNGVVDDSQLPKDRFSAERLKGVDSTLKIQPAKLEDSAVYLCASSTQRETQYFGPGTRLLVL.

This clonotype was detected ten times or more. The gene calls are TRBV28 and TRBJ2-7, with 9 nucleotides matching TRBD1. The germline V gene has CDR1 MDHEN and CDR2 SYDVKM. V gave up 5 bases and J gave up 5 bases; unmatched junction bases: 10. This CDR3 has 15 amino acids. The CDR3 protein is CASSPSGTGTDEQYF. The CDR3, as DNA: TGTGCCAGCAGTCCGTCCGGGACAGGGACCGACGAGCAGTACTTC.

In its sample, this clonotype was seen many times. This could be a read error, since a much larger clone is one nucleotide away. The CDR3 nucleotides are TGTGACAGCAGTTTAGTGGGCGTAGTCGGGCAAGAGACCCAGTACTTC. This gives the protein CDSSLVGVVGQETQYF. The chain uses TRBV27 and TRBJ2-5; D ambiguous. The germline gives CDR1 MNHEY, CDR2 SMNVEV (reference sequence). The CDR3 extends over 16 amino acids.

The table lists this clonotype with many counts. V usage is TRBV5-1 and J usage is TRBJ1-1, with D possibly matching TRBD1 (5 bases). Trimming stripped 0 bases from V and 1 base from J, with 7 bases between. The CDR3 has 14 amino acids. Germline-derived CDR1 and CDR2 are SGHRS and YFSETQ. The CDR3 DNA sequence: TGCGCCAGCAGCTTGGACCAGGGGAACACTGAAGCTTTCTTT. Its protein is CASSLDQGNTEAFF.

This clonotype came up many times. The rearrangement links TRBV12-3 or TRBV12-4 to TRBJ2-7; D is undetermined. CDR3 length: 11 residues. V was clipped by 5 bases and J by 10 bases, with 12 bases between them. CDR3 protein: CASSLELTQYF. The DNA of the CDR3 is TGTGCCAGCAGTCTGGAGTTAACTCAGTACTTC.

This clonotype was recorded many times. The chain links TRBV3-1 to TRBJ1-1; D perhaps matches TRBD1 (6 bases). V gave up 4 bases and J gave up 4 bases, with 16 bases separating them. The CDR3 contains 15 residues. Germline V gene sequence: CDR1 LGHDT, CDR2 YNNKEL (reference sequence). The CDR3 DNA reads TGTGCCAGCAGCCTCCTACAGGGACGGGGCACTGAAGCTTTCTTT. Amino acids: CASSLLQGRGTEAFF.

This clonotype showed up many times. One junction end disagrees with the germline gene, perhaps due to a read error. The J gene is TRBJ1-2, the V gene TRBV27; 8 bases fit TRBD1. In germline, CDR1 is MNHEY, CDR2 SMNVEV (reference sequence). CDR3 length equals 11 residues. The CDR3 region has the DNA TGTGCCATCAGGACAGGGTATGGCTACATCTTC. Translating gives CAIRTGYGYIF.